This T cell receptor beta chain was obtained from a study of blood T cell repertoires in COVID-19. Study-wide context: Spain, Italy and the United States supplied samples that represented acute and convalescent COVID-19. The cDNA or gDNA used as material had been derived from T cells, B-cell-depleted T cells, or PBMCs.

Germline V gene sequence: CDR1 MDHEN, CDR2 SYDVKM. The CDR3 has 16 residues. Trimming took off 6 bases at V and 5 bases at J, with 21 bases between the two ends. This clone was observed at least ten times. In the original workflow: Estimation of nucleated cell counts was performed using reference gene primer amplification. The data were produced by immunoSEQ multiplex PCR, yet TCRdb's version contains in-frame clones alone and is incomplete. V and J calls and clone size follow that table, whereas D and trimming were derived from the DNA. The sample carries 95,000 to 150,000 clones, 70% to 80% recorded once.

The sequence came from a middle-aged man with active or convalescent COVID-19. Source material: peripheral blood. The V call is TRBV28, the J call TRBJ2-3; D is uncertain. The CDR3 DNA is TGTGCCAGCAGCCCTCCCGAGGTCCCCGGAGTAGATACGCAGTATTTT. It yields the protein CASSPPEVPGVDTQYF.